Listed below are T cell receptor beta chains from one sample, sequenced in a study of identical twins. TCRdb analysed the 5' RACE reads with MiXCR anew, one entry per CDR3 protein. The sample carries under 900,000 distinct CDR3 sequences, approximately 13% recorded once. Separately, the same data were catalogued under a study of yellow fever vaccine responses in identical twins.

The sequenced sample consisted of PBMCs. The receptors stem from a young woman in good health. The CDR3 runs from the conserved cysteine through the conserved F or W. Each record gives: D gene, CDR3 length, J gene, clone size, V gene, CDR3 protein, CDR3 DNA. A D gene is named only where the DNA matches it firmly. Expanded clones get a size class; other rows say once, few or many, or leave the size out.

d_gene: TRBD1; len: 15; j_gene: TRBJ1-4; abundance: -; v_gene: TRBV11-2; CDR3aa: CASSYVGTGYEKLFF; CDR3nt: TGTGCCAGCAGTTACGTTGGGACAGGATATGAAAAACTGTTTTTT
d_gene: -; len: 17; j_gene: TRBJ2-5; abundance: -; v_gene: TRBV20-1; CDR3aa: CSARDGVAGPPQETQYF; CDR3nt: TGCAGTGCTAGAGATGGTGTCGCAGGACCCCCACAAGAGACCCAGTACTTC
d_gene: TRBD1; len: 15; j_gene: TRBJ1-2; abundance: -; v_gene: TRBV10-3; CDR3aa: CAISAGQNSYYGYTF; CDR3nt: TGTGCCATCAGTGCGGGACAGAATTCTTACTATGGCTACACCTTC
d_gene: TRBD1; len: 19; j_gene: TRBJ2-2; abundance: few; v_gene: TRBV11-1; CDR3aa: CASSLKAGTASGETGELFF; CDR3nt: TGTGCCAGCAGCTTAAAAGCTGGGACAGCCTCTGGAGAGACCGGGGAGCTGTTTTTT
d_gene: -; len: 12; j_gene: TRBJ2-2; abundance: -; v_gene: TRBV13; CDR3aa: CASRKNTGELFF; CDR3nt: TGTGCCAGCAGGAAGAACACCGGGGAGCTGTTTTTT
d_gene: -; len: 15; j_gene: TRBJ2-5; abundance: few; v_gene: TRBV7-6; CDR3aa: CASSLGVGYQETQYF; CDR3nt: TGTGCCAGCAGCTTAGGAGTAGGGTACCAAGAGACCCAGTACTTC
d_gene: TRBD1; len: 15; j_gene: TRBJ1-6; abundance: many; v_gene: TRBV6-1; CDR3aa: CASSRQDRAAGPLHF; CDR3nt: TGTGCCAGCAGCCGCCAAGACAGGGCCGCGGGTCCCCTCCACTTT
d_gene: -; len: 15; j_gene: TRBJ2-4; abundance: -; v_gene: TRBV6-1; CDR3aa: CASSEAGEAKNIQYF; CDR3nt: TGTGCCAGCAGTGAAGCTGGGGAAGCCAAAAACATTCAGTACTTC
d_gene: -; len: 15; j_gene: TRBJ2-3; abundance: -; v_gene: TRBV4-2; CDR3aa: CASSQEFLVGDTQYF; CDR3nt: TGTGCCAGCAGCCAAGAATTTCTAGTTGGGGATACGCAGTATTTT
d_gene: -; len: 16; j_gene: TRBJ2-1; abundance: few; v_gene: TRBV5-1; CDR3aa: CASSGRGGFSYNEQFF; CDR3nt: TGCGCCAGCAGCGGAAGGGGGGGTTTCTCCTACAATGAGCAGTTCTTC
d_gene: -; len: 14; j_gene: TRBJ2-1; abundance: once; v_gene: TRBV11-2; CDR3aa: CASTALVSYNEQFF; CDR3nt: TGTGCCAGCACCGCCCTTGTCTCCTACAATGAGCAGTTCTTC
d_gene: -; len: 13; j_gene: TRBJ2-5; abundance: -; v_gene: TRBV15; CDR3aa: CATKIGEQETQYF; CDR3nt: TGTGCCACCAAGATCGGGGAACAAGAGACCCAGTACTTC
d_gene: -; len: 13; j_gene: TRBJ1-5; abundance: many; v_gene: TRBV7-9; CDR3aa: CASTRDSNQPQHF; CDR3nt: TGTGCCAGCACCAGGGACAGCAATCAGCCCCAGCATTTT
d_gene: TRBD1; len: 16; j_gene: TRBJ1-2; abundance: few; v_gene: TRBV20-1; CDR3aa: CSARVSFQGAGYGYTF; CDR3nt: TGCAGTGCTAGAGTTTCCTTCCAGGGGGCGGGCTATGGCTACACCTTC
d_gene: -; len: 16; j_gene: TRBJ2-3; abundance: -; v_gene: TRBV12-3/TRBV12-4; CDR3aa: CASSAQTVASTDTQYF; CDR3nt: TGTGCCAGCAGTGCACAGACCGTGGCCAGCACAGATACGCAGTATTTT
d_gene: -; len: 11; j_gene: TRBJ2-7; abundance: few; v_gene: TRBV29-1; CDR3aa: CSATGEDEQYF; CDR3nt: TGCAGCGCAACAGGGGAGGACGAGCAGTACTTC
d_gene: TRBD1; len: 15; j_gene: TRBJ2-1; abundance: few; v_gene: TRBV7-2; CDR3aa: CASSRQGAFYNEQFF; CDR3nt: TGTGCCAGCAGCCGACAGGGGGCCTTCTACAATGAGCAGTTCTTC
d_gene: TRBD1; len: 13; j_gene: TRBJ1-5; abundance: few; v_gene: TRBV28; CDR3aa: CASRGQHNQPQHF; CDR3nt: TGTGCCAGCAGGGGACAGCACAATCAGCCCCAGCATTTT
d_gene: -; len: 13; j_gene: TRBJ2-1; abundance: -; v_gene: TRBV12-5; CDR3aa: CASARAPRNEQFF; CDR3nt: TGTGCTAGCGCGCGGGCCCCGAGGAATGAGCAGTTCTTC
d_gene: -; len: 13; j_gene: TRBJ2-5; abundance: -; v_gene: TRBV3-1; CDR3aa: CASSQKPAMTQYF; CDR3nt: TGTGCCAGCAGCCAAAAACCCGCTATGACCCAGTACTTC
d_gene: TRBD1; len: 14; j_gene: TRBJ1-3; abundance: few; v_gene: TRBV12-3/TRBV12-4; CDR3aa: CATRQGTPGNTIYF; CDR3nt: TGTGCCACCCGACAGGGGACACCTGGAAACACCATATATTTT
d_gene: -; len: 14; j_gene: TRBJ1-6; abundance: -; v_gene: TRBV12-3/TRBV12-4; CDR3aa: CASSLPRGNSPLHF; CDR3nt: TGTGCCAGCAGTTTACCCCGAGGAAATTCACCCCTCCACTTT
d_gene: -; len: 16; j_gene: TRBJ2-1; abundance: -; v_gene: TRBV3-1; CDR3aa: CASSRWTGLRYNEQFF; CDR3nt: TGTGCCAGCAGCCGATGGACCGGGCTGAGGTACAATGAGCAGTTCTTC
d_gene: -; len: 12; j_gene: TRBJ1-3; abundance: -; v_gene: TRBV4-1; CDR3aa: CASSHLGNTIYF; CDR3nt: TGCGCCAGCAGCCACCTTGGAAACACCATATATTTT
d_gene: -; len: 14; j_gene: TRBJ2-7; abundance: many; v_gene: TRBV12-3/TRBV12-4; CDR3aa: CASNDRGGYYEQYF; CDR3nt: TGTGCCAGCAACGACAGGGGAGGGTACTACGAGCAGTACTTC
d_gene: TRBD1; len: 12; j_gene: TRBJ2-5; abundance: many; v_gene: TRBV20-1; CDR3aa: CSARDRGETQYF; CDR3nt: TGCAGTGCTCGGGACAGGGGTGAGACCCAGTACTTC
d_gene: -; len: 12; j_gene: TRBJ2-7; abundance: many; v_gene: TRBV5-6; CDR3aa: CASSLASYEQYF; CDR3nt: TGTGCCAGCAGTTTAGCTAGCTACGAGCAGTACTTC
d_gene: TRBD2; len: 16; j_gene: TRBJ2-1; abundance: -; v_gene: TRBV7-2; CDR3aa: CASSKEGTSGPNEQFF; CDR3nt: TGTGCCAGCAGCAAAGAGGGGACTAGCGGGCCGAATGAGCAGTTCTTC
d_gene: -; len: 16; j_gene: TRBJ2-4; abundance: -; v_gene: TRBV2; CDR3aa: CASSFLAPSAGNIQYF; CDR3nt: TGTGCCAGCAGTTTCCTAGCTCCTAGCGCGGGGAACATTCAGTACTTC